These 22 T cell receptor beta chains share one sample of origin, sequenced in a study of blood T cell repertoires in COVID-19 (dated by TCRdb to the early 2020s). To prepare the library, the immunoSEQ multiplex PCR assay was applied. What TCRdb holds here is the immuneACCESS table cut down to in-frame rearrangements. Part of the clones is not present; checked against another copy, under half of the missing clones reflect an unresolved V gene, and the others are unexplained. The sample includes around 220,000 clones, with roughly 84% observed a single time. In total, the top ten clones hold under 2% of the sample. The sequenced sample was peripheral blood. The receptors derive from a man between 40 and 49 years old with active or convalescent COVID-19.

This clone has only one observation. The rearrangement joins TRBV19 to TRBJ1-1, with TRBD1 matching over 8 bases. This CDR3 spans 13 amino acids. Germline trimming cut 9 bases from V and 2 bases from J; bases unmatched to any gene: 5. Per the germline V gene, CDR1 is LNHDA and CDR2 is SQIVND (reference sequence). The CDR3 loop is CASRGQGNTEAFF. The DNA of the CDR3 is TGTGCCAGCCGAGGACAGGGAAACACTGAAGCTTTCTTT.

This clone occurred a few times. This chain uses TRBV5-1 with TRBJ1-1; D is unclear. The CDR3 has 14 amino acids. The germline V gene encodes CDR1 SGHRS and CDR2 YFSETQ. Trimming took off 4 bases at V and 3 bases at J, with 13 bases between the two ends. For the CDR3, the DNA is TGCGCCAGCAGCCCCGGTGGGCGAGACACTGAAGCTTTCTTT. Translated, it gives CASSPGGRDTEAFF. The complete variable domain, with remaining parts taken from reference TRBV5-1 and TRBJ1-1, reads KAGVTQTPRYLIKTRGQQVTLSCSPISGHRSVSWYQQTPGQGLQFLFEYFSETQRNKGNFPGRFSGRQFSNSRSEMNVSTLELGDSALYLCASSPGGRDTEAFFGQGTRLTVV.

The chain links TRBV4-1 to TRBJ2-3, with 7 bases lining up with TRBD1. The germline V gene encodes CDR1 MGHRA and CDR2 YSYEKL. CDR3 size: 15 residues. V gave up 1 base and J gave up 4 bases; unmatched junction bases: 5. CDR3 DNA: TGCGCCAGCAGCCAAGGACAGGGACCTCCAGATACGCAGTATTTT. Protein: CASSQGQGPPDTQYF.

This clone was picked up one time. The chain joins TRBV28 to TRBJ1-1; D may be TRBD1 (6 bases). The CDR3 runs 15 residues. V dropped 8 bases and J dropped 3 bases, with 19 bases sitting between them. In germline, CDR1 is MDHEN, CDR2 SYDVKM. CDR3: CASGADTGFDTEAFF. The CDR3 nucleotides are TGTGCCAGCGGAGCCGATACAGGGTTCGACACTGAAGCTTTCTTT.

J is TRBJ1-5 and V is TRBV5-6; D may be TRBD1 (6 bases). The CDR3 has 14 amino acids. CDR1 SGHDT and CDR2 YYEEEE come from the germline V gene. Deletions cut 0 bases from V and 7 bases from J, with 11 bases between. In DNA form, the CDR3 reads TGTGCCAGCAGCTTGGGGCAGGGGAGCCAGCCCCAGCATTTT. Amino acid sequence: CASSLGQGSQPQHF.

This sequence joins TRBV5-6 and TRBJ2-1, with D tentatively TRBD1 (6 bases). CDR3 length: 16 amino acids. Trimming shortened V by 5 bases and J by 4 bases, and 19 bases separated the two germline ends. CDR1 is SGHDT, CDR2 YYEEEE, per germline. CDR3 bases: TGTGCCAGCAGACCCCTCCCGGACAGCTCGTACAATGAGCAGTTCTTC. Protein: CASRPLPDSSYNEQFF.

This sequence joins TRBV24-1 and TRBJ2-5, with D perhaps matching TRBD1 (5 bases). CDR3 length: 15 residues. From germline, CDR1 is KGHDR and CDR2 SFDVKD. V dropped 3 bases and J dropped 0 bases, with 10 bases sitting between them. In nucleotides, the CDR3 is TGTGCCACCAGTGATATCAGGGCGTACCAAGAGACCCAGTACTTC. Its translation is CATSDIRAYQETQYF.

The chain recombines TRBV18 with TRBJ1-1; perhaps TRBD1 as D (6 bases). The CDR3 totals 15 residues. The germline V gene has CDR1 KGHSH and CDR2 LQKENI. Trimming took 3 bases from V and 3 from J, leaving 14 bases between them. The CDR3 DNA reads as TGTGCCAGCTCACCGTGGGAACAGGGACACACTGAAGCTTTCTTT. Translating gives CASSPWEQGHTEAFF.

The chain couples TRBV30 to TRBJ2-1, with 8 nucleotides matching TRBD2. Germline loops: CDR1 GTSNPN, CDR2 SVGIG (reference sequence). With V trimmed by 4 bases and J by 10 bases, 3 bases remained unmatched. The CDR3 loop spans 11 amino acids. This CDR3 is CAWTGGFEQFF. For the CDR3, the DNA is TGTGCCTGGACGGGGGGGTTCGAGCAGTTCTTC.

V and J are TRBV27 and TRBJ1-5; the D gene is possibly TRBD1 (5 bases). CDR3 length: 15 amino acids. V dropped 7 bases and J dropped 7 bases, with 20 bases sitting between them. The V gene's germline CDR1 is MNHEY and CDR2 SMNVEV (reference sequence). The DNA for the CDR3 is TGTGCCAGCACCCTTAACGGGGGTATGGGCCAGCCCCAGCATTTT. It encodes CASTLNGGMGQPQHF.

The chain uses TRBV9 and TRBJ2-5; tentative D call: TRBD2 (5 bases). This CDR3 is built from 15 residues. Trimming pared 4 bases from V and 2 bases from J, leaving 15 bases between. CDR1 is SGDLS and CDR2 is YYNGEE in the germline V gene. DNA of the CDR3: TGTGCCAGCAGCCTGGACTGGGTTCCTCAAGAGACCCAGTACTTC. Translating it yields CASSLDWVPQETQYF.

The genes are TRBV7-9 and TRBJ1-5; D is perhaps TRBD1 (6 bases). Trimming shortened V by 4 bases and J by 7 bases, and 11 bases separated the two germline ends. Germline V gene lookup returns CDR1 SEHNR and CDR2 FQNEAQ (reference sequence). CDR3 length: 13 amino acids. CDR3 protein: CASSSQGRQPQHF. The CDR3 region has the DNA TGTGCCAGCAGCTCACAGGGCCGACAGCCCCAGCATTTT.

J is TRBJ2-6 and V is TRBV7-8; D not certain. CDR1 SGHVS and CDR2 FQNEAQ come from the germline V gene. The ends were cut back, 0 bases at V and 9 bases at J, with 9 bases in the middle. This CDR3 is 14 amino acids long. The CDR3 DNA is TGTGCCAGCAGCTTAGCCGGGTACTTCAACGTCCTGACTTTC. Amino acids: CASSLAGYFNVLTF.

This chain connects TRBV6-6 to TRBJ1-2, with a tentative D call TRBD1 (6 bases). Germline values: CDR1 MNHNY, CDR2 SVGAGI (reference sequence). This CDR3 comprises 15 residues. Trimming stripped 0 bases from V and 6 bases from J, with 14 bases between. The CDR3 sequence is CASSYSGTTQHGYTF. In DNA form, the CDR3 reads TGTGCCAGCAGTTACTCTGGGACAACTCAGCATGGCTACACCTTC.

This chain links TRBV7-3 with TRBJ2-7; D is ambiguous. The V end was cut by 5 bases, the J end by 2 bases, with 13 bases between. The CDR3 is made up of 14 amino acids. Germline values: CDR1 SGHTA, CDR2 FQGTGA. The CDR3 protein is CASSPYLSPYEQYF. Written as DNA, the CDR3 is TGTGCCAGCAGCCCCTATCTCTCCCCCTACGAGCAGTACTTC.

As for this clone: A much larger clone is a single base away; this may be a read error. The chain joins TRBV3-1 (or the pseudogene TRBV3-2) to TRBJ1-1; a weak D match, TRBD1 (6 bases). The germline V and J ends were trimmed by 6 bases and 1 base, with 6 bases remaining between them. Germline V lookup: CDR1 LGHDT, CDR2 YNNKEL (reference sequence). The CDR3 runs 12 residues. CDR3 sequence: CASRTGNTEAFF. The CDR3 nucleotides read TGTGCCAGCAGGACAGGGAACACTGAAGCTTTCTTT.

The CDR3 nucleotides read TGCAGCGCCATGAACACTGAAGCTTTCTTT. This encodes CSAMNTEAFF. The V call is TRBV29-1, the J call TRBJ1-1; D remains ambiguous. Germline loops: CDR1 SQVTM, CDR2 ANQGSEA. This CDR3 spans 10 amino acids. Trimming left V 7 bases short and J 0 bases short, with 3 bases between. The whole variable domain, filled in from reference TRBV29-1 and TRBJ1-1, reads SAVISQKPSRDICQRGTSLTIQCQVDSQVTMMFWYRQQPGQSLTLIATANQGSEATYESGFVIDKFPISRPNLTFSTLTVSNMSPEDSSIYLCSAMNTEAFFGQGTRLTVV.

The J gene is TRBJ1-1, the V gene TRBV28; no definite D call. Between the trimmed V and J ends, which lost 6 bases and 10 bases, there was a span of 15 bases. Germline loops: CDR1 MDHEN, CDR2 SYDVKM. The CDR3 extends over 12 amino acids. DNA of the CDR3: TGTGCCAGCAGCGGGCTTAGGGAGGTAGCTTTCTTT. Translating it yields CASSGLREVAFF.

This sequence joins TRBV11-1 and TRBJ2-3; 7 bases agree with TRBD1. Germline V gene lookup returns CDR1 SGHAT and CDR2 FQDESV (reference sequence). The V gene end was trimmed by 2 bases and the J gene end by 0 bases; junction bases not matched to a gene: 5. There are 16 residues in the CDR3. The DNA of the CDR3 is TGTGCCAGCAGCTTATCGACAGGGATTAGCACAGATACGCAGTATTTT. It specifies CASSLSTGISTDTQYF.

The J gene is TRBJ2-3, the V gene TRBV18, with TRBD2 identical over 14 bases. Losses at the gene ends were 3 bases for V and 5 bases for J; bases not matched to a gene: 7. Germline CDR1 is KGHSH and CDR2 is LQKENI. The CDR3 covers 17 residues. As DNA, the CDR3 is TGTGCCAGCTCACCTCTAGGACTAGCGGGAGGAGGAGATACGCAGTATTTT. Translating gives CASSPLGLAGGGDTQYF.

The rearrangement links TRBV19 to TRBJ1-1; 11 bases map to TRBD1. The CDR3 totals 16 residues. The germline V gene has CDR1 LNHDA and CDR2 SQIVND (reference sequence). Germline trimming cut 6 bases from V and 4 bases from J; bases unmatched to any gene: 10. In nucleotides, the CDR3 is TGTGCCAGTAGGGCAATGGACAGGGGGCTGGGCACTGAAGCTTTCTTT. Translation gives CASRAMDRGLGTEAFF.

V gene TRBV30 combines with J gene TRBJ1-5, with 8 bases aligning to TRBD1. The ends lost 0 bases at V and 5 bases at J; junction bases unmatched: 6. The CDR3 consists of 15 residues. Germline CDR1 GTSNPN, CDR2 SVGIG (reference sequence). This CDR3 reads CAWSVQGGSYQPQHF. The CDR3 DNA reads TGTGCCTGGAGTGTACAGGGGGGCTCCTATCAGCCCCAGCATTTT.